These T cell receptor beta chains were read from a single sample in a study of CD4 T cells in relation to SARS-CoV-2 and coronaviruses. Assay used: immunoSEQ multiplex PCR; TCRdb lists only in-frame clones, some missing. The sample lists roughly 19,000 clones, under 85% occurring once. No cognate antigen is known for these TCRs. Sequences were obtained from CD4+ T cells from PBMCs, cultured in vitro. Receptor source: a human donor in good health. The CDR3 runs from the conserved cysteine through the conserved F or W. The D gene is left open where the match is weak. Clone size is given for some rows only: seen once, a few or many times, or a class if the clone is expanded.

CDR3aa: CASSSTNTRYEQYF; CDR3nt: TGTGCCAGCAGCTCGACTAATACTCGATACGAGCAGTACTTC; j_gene: TRBJ2-7; v_gene: TRBV7-9; abundance: -; d_gene: -
CDR3aa: CASSLAAGGPNEQFF; CDR3nt: TGCGCCAGCAGCTTGGCGGCGGGAGGGCCCAATGAGCAGTTCTTC; j_gene: TRBJ2-1; v_gene: TRBV5-1; abundance: -; d_gene: TRBD2
CDR3aa: CASSLVKRERVRGTDTQYF; CDR3nt: TGTGCCAGCAGCTTAGTTAAGCGGGAGAGGGTAAGGGGCACAGATACGCAGTATTTT; j_gene: TRBJ2-3; v_gene: TRBV7-7; abundance: -; d_gene: TRBD2
CDR3aa: CATSRDRAGETQYF; CDR3nt: TGTGCCACCAGCAGAGACAGGGCAGGAGAGACCCAGTACTTC; j_gene: TRBJ2-5; v_gene: TRBV15; abundance: once; d_gene: -
CDR3aa: CAWSLAGDRTDTQYF; CDR3nt: TGTGCCTGGAGCCTAGCGGGGGACCGCACAGATACGCAGTATTTT; j_gene: TRBJ2-3; v_gene: TRBV30; abundance: once; d_gene: TRBD2
CDR3aa: CASRHGNTDTQYF; CDR3nt: TGTGCCAGCCGTCACGGGAACACAGATACGCAGTATTTT; j_gene: TRBJ2-3; v_gene: TRBV6-5; abundance: -; d_gene: -
CDR3aa: CASSLKMWPTNTGELFF; CDR3nt: TGTGCCAGCAGCTTAAAGATGTGGCCAACGAACACCGGGGAGCTGTTTTTT; j_gene: TRBJ2-2; v_gene: TRBV11-3; abundance: -; d_gene: -
CDR3aa: CASSEAGNYGYTF; CDR3nt: TGCGCCAGCAGTGAGGCAGGGAACTATGGCTACACCTTC; j_gene: TRBJ1-2; v_gene: TRBV10-1; abundance: -; d_gene: -
CDR3aa: CASIGRGWNYGYTF; CDR3nt: TGTGCCAGTATAGGCCGGGGCTGGAACTATGGCTACACCTTC; j_gene: TRBJ1-2; v_gene: TRBV19; abundance: -; d_gene: -
CDR3aa: CASSLGVSAGYNEQFF; CDR3nt: TGTGCCAGCAGCTTAGGAGTTAGCGCGGGGTACAATGAGCAGTTCTTC; j_gene: TRBJ2-1; v_gene: TRBV7-7; abundance: -; d_gene: -
CDR3aa: CASSSASFSWFF; CDR3nt: TGTGCCAGCAGCTCCGCTAGCTTTAGTTGGTTCTTC; j_gene: TRBJ2-1; v_gene: TRBV5-6; abundance: once; d_gene: -
CDR3aa: CASSFVFGTAYNEQFF; CDR3nt: TGCGCCAGCAGCTTTGTCTTCGGGACCGCCTACAATGAGCAGTTCTTC; j_gene: TRBJ2-1; v_gene: TRBV5-1; abundance: -; d_gene: -
CDR3aa: CASSFDVTGELFF; CDR3nt: TGTGCCAGCAGCTTTGATGTAACCGGGGAGCTGTTTTTT; j_gene: TRBJ2-2; v_gene: TRBV5-6; abundance: -; d_gene: -
CDR3aa: CASRWQGIRSPLHF; CDR3nt: TGTGCCAGCAGATGGCAGGGGATACGTTCACCCCTCCACTTT; j_gene: TRBJ1-6; v_gene: TRBV5-6; abundance: -; d_gene: -
CDR3aa: CASVGNTDTQYF; CDR3nt: TGTGCCAGCGTGGGGAACACAGATACGCAGTATTTT; j_gene: TRBJ2-3; v_gene: TRBV7-9; abundance: -; d_gene: -
CDR3aa: CAWTVSGGDTDTQYF; CDR3nt: TGTGCCTGGACCGTTAGCGGGGGGGACACAGATACGCAGTATTTT; j_gene: TRBJ2-3; v_gene: TRBV30; abundance: -; d_gene: TRBD2
CDR3aa: CASTTRWGQGGEKLFF; CDR3nt: TGTGCCAGCACCACTCGTTGGGGACAGGGAGGGGAAAAACTGTTTTTT; j_gene: TRBJ1-4; v_gene: TRBV6-4; abundance: -; d_gene: TRBD1
CDR3aa: CASSFLPTASFF; CDR3nt: TGTGCCAGCAGCTTTCTCCCCACAGCATCGTTCTTC; j_gene: TRBJ2-1; v_gene: TRBV7-9; abundance: -; d_gene: -
CDR3aa: CASRRGGGTEAFF; CDR3nt: TGTGCCAGCAGGCGGGGCGGGGGCACTGAAGCTTTCTTT; j_gene: TRBJ1-1; v_gene: TRBV6-5; abundance: -; d_gene: -
CDR3aa: CAISGTGGENSPLHF; CDR3nt: TGTGCCATCAGTGGGACAGGGGGCGAGAATTCACCCCTCCACTTT; j_gene: TRBJ1-6; v_gene: TRBV10-3; abundance: few; d_gene: TRBD1
CDR3aa: CASSQDKGTSGKYEQYF; CDR3nt: TGTGCCAGCAGCCAAGACAAGGGAACTAGCGGGAAATACGAGCAGTACTTC; j_gene: TRBJ2-7; v_gene: TRBV4-2; abundance: few; d_gene: TRBD2
CDR3aa: CASGLRQGGEQFF; CDR3nt: TGTGCTAGTGGTTTGAGGCAGGGCGGCGAGCAGTTCTTC; j_gene: TRBJ2-1; v_gene: TRBV12-5; abundance: -; d_gene: -
CDR3aa: CASSSLPDVNEKLFF; CDR3nt: TGCGCCAGCAGCTCACTACCGGATGTTAATGAAAAACTGTTTTTT; j_gene: TRBJ1-4; v_gene: TRBV5-1; abundance: -; d_gene: -
CDR3aa: CASSPRPRGRWEQYF; CDR3nt: TGTGCCAGCAGCCCCCGCCCACGGGGGCGATGGGAGCAGTACTTC; j_gene: TRBJ2-7; v_gene: TRBV2; abundance: -; d_gene: -
CDR3aa: CASSTWTGGQGNTIYF; CDR3nt: TGTGCCAGTAGTACCTGGACAGGGGGGCAAGGAAACACCATATATTTT; j_gene: TRBJ1-3; v_gene: TRBV19; abundance: once; d_gene: TRBD1
CDR3aa: CASKWGGSVLEKLFF; CDR3nt: TGTGCCAGCAAGTGGGGAGGATCCGTACTCGAAAAACTGTTTTTT; j_gene: TRBJ1-4; v_gene: TRBV2; abundance: once; d_gene: -
CDR3aa: CSVETPLGTNYGYTF; CDR3nt: TGCAGCGTTGAAACCCCCTTGGGGACTAACTATGGCTACACCTTC; j_gene: TRBJ1-2; v_gene: TRBV29-1; abundance: -; d_gene: -
CDR3aa: CASSREGGRDTQYF; CDR3nt: TGTGCCAGTAGCCGGGAGGGCGGGAGAGATACGCAGTATTTT; j_gene: TRBJ2-3; v_gene: TRBV19; abundance: -; d_gene: TRBD2
CDR3aa: CAISGSGQGTTEAFF; CDR3nt: TGTGCCATCAGTGGGTCGGGACAGGGGACAACTGAAGCTTTCTTT; j_gene: TRBJ1-1; v_gene: TRBV10-3; abundance: few; d_gene: TRBD1
CDR3aa: CATSDSTSASSYEQYF; CDR3nt: TGTGCCACCAGTGACTCGACTAGCGCGAGCTCCTACGAGCAGTACTTC; j_gene: TRBJ2-7; v_gene: TRBV24-1; abundance: -; d_gene: TRBD2
CDR3aa: CASSRDRNSYEQYF; CDR3nt: TGTGCCAGCAGCCGGGACCGAAACTCCTACGAGCAGTACTTC; j_gene: TRBJ2-7; v_gene: TRBV5-4; abundance: -; d_gene: -
CDR3aa: CASSVAGTSGSYYEQYF; CDR3nt: TGTGCCAGCAGCGTAGCCGGGACTAGCGGGAGTTATTACGAGCAGTACTTC; j_gene: TRBJ2-7; v_gene: TRBV9; abundance: -; d_gene: TRBD2
CDR3aa: CASSLQREYNEQFF; CDR3nt: TGTGCCAGCAGTTTACAGCGGGAGTACAATGAGCAGTTCTTC; j_gene: TRBJ2-1; v_gene: TRBV27; abundance: -; d_gene: TRBD2